The 26 T cell receptor beta chains listed next were all sequenced from one sample in a study of blood T cell repertoires in COVID-19. Repertoires were generated with immunoSEQ multiplex PCR, while TCRdb's copy carries only in-frame clones and drops some. The table shows around 500,000 clones, with 80% to 90% occurring only once. Sequencing used peripheral blood. The source of these receptors is a human donor in a cohort sampled during active COVID-19.

This clone appeared a few times. The chain couples TRBV7-2 to TRBJ1-5, with a weak D call TRBD1 (6 bases). There are 15 residues in the CDR3. The germline CDR1 and CDR2 sequences are SGHTA and FQGNSA. Trimming left V 1 base short and J 5 bases short, with 12 bases between. The CDR3: CASSLGGQTYQPQHF. DNA for the CDR3: TGTGCCAGCAGCTTAGGGGGGCAGACTTATCAGCCCCAGCATTTT.

The chain employs TRBV4-3 and TRBJ1-4, with TRBD1 matching 7 bases. The germline gives CDR1 LGHNA, CDR2 YSLEER. The CDR3 runs 15 residues. V gave up 4 bases and J gave up 3 bases; unmatched junction bases: 5. CDR3 residues: CASSLRQGANEKLFF. The CDR3 DNA is TGCGCCAGCAGCCTTCGACAGGGTGCTAATGAAAAACTGTTTTTT.

This clone was seen once. The gene calls are TRBV6-6 and TRBJ2-2, with D possibly being TRBD1 (5 bases). Germline CDR1 reads MNHNY; CDR2 reads SVGAGI (reference sequence). The CDR3 has 11 residues. V lost 7 bases, J lost 7 bases, and 7 bases lay in between. CDR3 nucleotide sequence: TGTGCCAGCACAGGGTACGGGGAGCTGTTTTTT. Protein sequence: CASTGYGELFF.

The V and J genes are TRBV7-8 and TRBJ1-1; a possible D gene is TRBD1 (5 bases). This CDR3 region has 15 residues. Looked up from germline, CDR1 is SGHVS and CDR2 is FQNEAQ. Trimming took 3 bases from V and 4 from J, leaving 15 bases between them. The CDR3, as DNA: TGTGCCAGCAGCTTTTACTTACAGGCGAGCACTGAAGCTTTCTTT. It translates to CASSFYLQASTEAFF.

The V call is TRBV6-1, the J call TRBJ2-7; D might be TRBD2 (6 bases). Trimming shortened V by 4 bases and J by 3 bases, and 19 bases separated the two germline ends. This CDR3 has 16 residues. Per the germline V gene, CDR1 is MNHNS and CDR2 is SASEGT. The CDR3 DNA sequence: TGTGCCAGCAGTGTCCTTGACGGGAGCTATCGCTACGAGCAGTACTTC. Translation: CASSVLDGSYRYEQYF.

This sequence joins TRBV19 and TRBJ2-1; 7 bases agree with TRBD1. Trimming removed 2 bases from V and 6 bases from J; junction bases left unmatched: 10. This CDR3 contains 16 residues. Germline loops: CDR1 LNHDA, CDR2 SQIVND (reference sequence). The CDR3 coding sequence is TGTGCCAGTAGTATAATTCCGGGACAGCAGTTCAATGAGCAGTTCTTC. Translating gives CASSIIPGQQFNEQFF.

This clone was counted only a few times. The gene calls are TRBV7-6 and TRBJ2-3; D may be TRBD2 (7 bases). The V and J ends lost 4 bases and 0 bases respectively, with 23 bases between them. From germline, CDR1 is SGHVS and CDR2 FNYEAQ. There are 19 residues in the CDR3. The CDR3 reads CASSSTPGELATSTDTQYF. The DNA of the CDR3 is TGTGCCAGCAGCTCCACTCCAGGGGAACTAGCGACTAGCACAGATACGCAGTATTTT.

This chain connects TRBV5-1 to TRBJ2-7, with D possibly being TRBD1 (5 bases). The CDR3 is 16 residues long. CDR1 and CDR2 from the germline V gene are SGHRS and YFSETQ. Trimming removed 4 bases from V and 1 base from J, with 18 bases in between. The CDR3 here is CASSPRKDSISYEQYF. The CDR3 DNA is TGCGCCAGCAGCCCCCGAAAAGACAGTATTTCCTACGAGCAGTACTTC.

The CDR3 reads CASSQALLAGGVNEQFF. In nucleotides, the CDR3 is TGTGCCAGCAGCCAAGCACTACTAGCGGGAGGTGTAAATGAGCAGTTCTTC. This chain uses TRBV14 with TRBJ2-1, with 12 bases fitting TRBD2. The germline gives CDR1 SGHDN, CDR2 FVKESK. The CDR3 loop spans 17 amino acids. J lost 7 bases, V lost 1 base, and 8 bases had no gene match.

The chain carries TRBV5-6 and TRBJ1-5; the match to TRBD1 covers 8 bases. CDR3 length: 14 residues. J gave up 7 bases and V 3 bases, and 6 bases lay outside the gene matches. CDR1 is SGHDT and CDR2 is YYEEEE in the germline V gene. The CDR3 coding sequence is TGTGCCAGCAGCTCAGGGGGCGCGCGACAGCCCCAGCATTTT. Translating gives CASSSGGARQPQHF.

The gene calls are TRBV15 and TRBJ1-5, with D maybe TRBD1 (5 bases). In germline, CDR1 is LNHNV, CDR2 YYDKDF (reference sequence). The V gene lost 4 bases and the J gene lost 4 bases, with 17 bases spanning the gap. This CDR3 has 16 amino acids. The DNA of the CDR3 is TGTGCCACCAGCACTATGACAGCTTACCAAAATCAGCCCCAGCATTTT. Its protein is CATSTMTAYQNQPQHF.

J is TRBJ1-4 and V is TRBV5-1, with 9 bases lining up with TRBD1. CDR3 size: 18 residues. V dropped 4 bases and J dropped 3; count of bases not matched to a gene: 13. Germline CDR1 SGHRS, CDR2 YFSETQ. For the CDR3, the DNA is TGCGCCAGCAGCCTGGGACAGGGCCAAAAGGGGGCTAATGAAAAACTGTTTTTT. Translated, it gives CASSLGQGQKGANEKLFF.

This clone was seen a few times. J is TRBJ1-2 and V is TRBV7-9; D not resolved. The germline V gene encodes CDR1 SEHNR and CDR2 FQNEAQ (reference sequence). CDR3 length: 13 residues. V gave up 4 bases and J gave up 0 bases, with 6 bases separating them. The CDR3 nucleotides read TGTGCCAGCAGCTCCGGGTCTAACTATGGCTACACCTTC. It is translated as CASSSGSNYGYTF.

This clone was seen only once. The rearrangement joins TRBV9 to TRBJ2-2, with 10 positions matching TRBD2. J lost 6 bases, V lost 1 base, and 0 bases had no gene match. The CDR3 totals 14 residues. Germline lookup yields CDR1 SGDLS and CDR2 YYNGEE. The CDR3 region is CASSVSGGAGELFF. CDR3 coding DNA: TGTGCCAGCAGCGTAAGCGGGGGGGCCGGGGAGCTGTTTTTT.

The chain links TRBV5-8 to TRBJ1-5; 9 bases fit TRBD1. Germline CDR1 and CDR2: SGHTS and YDEGEE. Germline trimming cut 0 bases from V and 3 bases from J; bases unmatched to any gene: 7. The CDR3 contains 17 residues. The CDR3: CASSLARDRVYNQPQHF. As DNA, the CDR3 is TGTGCCAGCAGCTTGGCCCGGGACAGGGTTTACAATCAGCCCCAGCATTTT.

The V call is TRBV5-1, the J call TRBJ2-3, with unresolved D. The germline CDR1 and CDR2 sequences are SGHRS and YFSETQ. Trimming pared 5 bases from V and 3 bases from J, leaving 7 bases between. The CDR3 covers 12 residues. The chain's CDR3 is CASRAGTDTQYF. The CDR3 DNA reads as TGCGCCAGCAGGGCAGGAACAGATACGCAGTATTTT.

The sample holds a few counts of this clone. As DNA, the CDR3 is TGTGCCAGCAGTTATTTATCGGGGGGTGGCTACACCTTC. This codes for CASSYLSGGGYTF. The chain couples TRBV6-5 to TRBJ1-2; TRBD1 is a possible D gene (5 bases). CDR1 is MNHEY, CDR2 SVGAGI, per germline. The V and J ends lost 3 bases and 7 bases respectively, with 12 bases between them. The CDR3 runs 13 residues.

V gene TRBV7-2 combines with J gene TRBJ2-4; 7 nucleotides line up with TRBD1. The germline V gene encodes CDR1 SGHTA and CDR2 FQGNSA. The V and J ends lost 5 bases and 13 bases, in that order; junction bases with no gene match: 8. The CDR3 is made up of 12 amino acids. Written as DNA, the CDR3 is TGTGCCAGCAGCCCCCGGGACAGAGCCCAGTACTTC. The encoded protein is CASSPRDRAQYF.

The rearrangement links TRBV7-2 to TRBJ2-2, with D possibly being TRBD2 (7 bases). The germline V gene has CDR1 SGHTA and CDR2 FQGNSA. The CDR3 is 16 amino acids. V dropped 3 bases and J dropped 2 bases, with 13 bases sitting between them. The CDR3 region has the DNA TGTGCCAGCAGCTTCAGGGGAGGGGGAAACACCGGGGAGCTGTTTTTT. Its protein is CASSFRGGGNTGELFF.

The chain carries TRBV6-2 or TRBV6-3 and TRBJ1-5; TRBD1 might be the D (6 bases). Trimming removed 2 bases from V and 1 base from J, with 12 bases in between. Germline V gene data show CDR1 as MNHEY and CDR2 as SVGEGT. The CDR3 is made up of 16 amino acids. The CDR3 nucleotides are TGTGCCAGCAGTTACCCTCGACAGGCCAGCAATCAGCCCCAGCATTTT. Translating gives CASSYPRQASNQPQHF.

The chain recombines TRBV5-1 with TRBJ2-3; tentative D call: TRBD1 (6 bases). The V gene's germline CDR1 is SGHRS and CDR2 YFSETQ. Trimming shortened V by 6 bases and J by 0 bases, and 14 bases separated the two germline ends. The CDR3 spans 15 residues. CDR3 residues: CASTGDKPSTDTQYF. The DNA of the CDR3 is TGCGCCAGCACCGGGGACAAGCCTAGCACAGATACGCAGTATTTT.

The chain carries TRBV5-4 and TRBJ2-7; 7 bases line up with TRBD2. V was pared by 7 bases and J by 7 bases, with 14 bases of the junction left unmatched. Germline-derived CDR1 and CDR2 are SGHNT and YYREEE (reference sequence). CDR3 length: 14 residues. This CDR3 is CASGQLAGAMEQYF. The CDR3 nucleotides are TGTGCCAGCGGCCAATTGGCGGGAGCAATGGAGCAGTACTTC.

The gene calls are TRBV19 and TRBJ1-2; TRBD1 matches at 7 bases. V shed 5 bases and J 0 bases; nucleotides not matched to a gene: 6. The CDR3 runs to 15 residues. Germline CDR1 and CDR2: LNHDA and SQIVND (reference sequence). For the CDR3, the DNA is TGTGCCAGTAGTCCGGACAGGTCAGCTAACTATGGCTACACCTTC. Its protein is CASSPDRSANYGYTF.

This chain uses TRBV28 with TRBJ1-1; TRBD1 agrees at 8 bases. The trim removed 6 bases at V and 7 bases at J, leaving 1 base unmatched. There are 11 residues in the CDR3. Germline V CDR1 and CDR2: MDHEN, SYDVKM. CDR3 nucleotide sequence: TGTGCCAGCAGACAGGGGGTTGAAGCTTTCTTT. This encodes CASRQGVEAFF.

The rearrangement links TRBV6-2 or TRBV6-3 to TRBJ1-3; tentatively, D is TRBD1 (5 bases). The CDR3 runs to 16 residues. Germline V gene sequence: CDR1 MNHEY, CDR2 SVGEGT. V was trimmed by 2 bases and J by 3 bases, leaving 14 bases between them. This CDR3 reads CASSYATALGGNTIYF. CDR3 nucleotide sequence: TGTGCCAGCAGTTACGCGACAGCTTTAGGTGGAAACACCATATATTTT.

There are many counts of this clone. This chain joins TRBV2 and TRBJ1-2; 8 bases map to TRBD1. Germline V gene sequence: CDR1 SNHLY, CDR2 FYNNEI. After removal of 6 bases from V and 4 bases from J, the junction contained 7 bases not matched to a gene. This CDR3 spans 14 amino acids. In DNA form, the CDR3 reads TGTGCCAGCAGGAGGGCAGGGGGCCTCTATGGCTACACCTTC. Protein product: CASRRAGGLYGYTF.